The 13 T cell receptor beta chains below were found in one sample sequenced in a study of identical twins. Each CDR3 protein gets one entry after TCRdb re-called the 5' RACE reads with MiXCR. The table records roughly 490,000 distinct CDR3 sequences, approximately 14% of them present only once. These same data were also listed under a study on yellow fever vaccine responses in identical twins.

Input material: CD4+ T cells sorted from blood. These receptors all come from a woman between 18 and 29 years old in good health.

This clonotype was counted only a few times. The chain recombines TRBV12-3 or TRBV12-4 with TRBJ2-1, with 10 nucleotides matching TRBD2. Losses at the gene ends were 5 bases for V and 4 bases for J; bases not matched to a gene: 5. This CDR3 contains 15 residues. In nucleotides, the CDR3 is TGTGCCAGCAGTCGAGTAGCGGGAGGTTACAATGAGCAGTTCTTC. This gives the protein CASSRVAGGYNEQFF.

This sequence joins TRBV18 and TRBJ2-3; D is tentatively TRBD1 or TRBD2 (5 bases each). The CDR3 totals 15 residues. Germline V gives CDR1 KGHSH, CDR2 LQKENI. V lost 3 bases and J lost 4, with 14 bases in between. The CDR3 region has the DNA TGTGCCAGCTCACCTTTGACACGAGGGGCAGATACGCAGTATTTT. Protein product: CASSPLTRGADTQYF.

This clonotype was seen ten or more times. The chain has TRBV10-3 and TRBJ2-6; D gene ambiguous. CDR1 ENHRY and CDR2 SYGVKD come from the germline V gene. V lost 0 bases, J lost 0 bases, and 9 bases lay in between. CDR3 size: 17 residues. Here the CDR3 reads CAISESIDGSGANVLTF. As DNA, the CDR3 is TGTGCCATCAGTGAGTCCATCGACGGCTCTGGGGCCAACGTCCTGACTTTC.

This clonotype was seen a few times. This sequence joins TRBV6-2 or TRBV6-3 and TRBJ1-4, with D possibly matching TRBD1 (5 bases). The CDR3 has 17 residues. V was shortened by 0 bases and J by 1 base, with 12 bases between the two germline ends. The germline CDR1 and CDR2 sequences are MNHEY and SVGEGT. The CDR3 protein is CASSYSAQARTNEKLFF. The CDR3 region has the DNA TGTGCCAGCAGTTACTCAGCACAGGCGAGAACTAATGAAAAACTGTTTTTT.

This clonotype has a count of ten or more. The rearrangement uses TRBV12-3 or TRBV12-4 and TRBJ2-1; 7 nucleotides align to TRBD2. There are 16 residues in the CDR3. V gave up 6 bases and J gave up 7 bases; unmatched junction bases: 15. This chain's CDR3 is CASRKRSGNIFNEQFF. In DNA, the CDR3 is TGTGCCAGCAGGAAGCGAAGCGGGAATATTTTTAATGAGCAGTTCTTC.

This clonotype was found many times. This chain links TRBV5-1 with TRBJ2-5, with TRBD2 identical over 7 bases. J lost 5 bases, V lost 4 bases, and 5 bases had no gene match. Germline V gene data show CDR1 as SGHRS and CDR2 as YFSETQ. The CDR3 covers 13 residues. The CDR3 loop is CASSLSRGETQYF. The CDR3 DNA is TGCGCCAGCAGCCTTTCGCGGGGGGAGACCCAGTACTTC.

J is TRBJ1-6 and V is TRBV6-5; perhaps TRBD1 as D (5 bases). The germline V and J ends were trimmed by 0 bases and 4 bases, with 7 bases remaining between them. The CDR3 has 15 amino acids. Germline CDR1 reads MNHEY; CDR2 reads SVGAGI. This chain's CDR3 is CASSYSGQYNSPLHF. In DNA form, the CDR3 reads TGTGCCAGCAGTTACTCGGGGCAGTATAATTCACCCCTCCACTTT.

The sample holds a few counts of this clonotype. DNA of the CDR3: TGTGCCAGCAGTCCCCGACAGGGCGCTGGGGCCAACGTCCTGACTTTC. Its translation: CASSPRQGAGANVLTF. The chain is built from TRBV27 and TRBJ2-6, with 7 bases that match TRBD1. Trimming cost V 5 bases and J 2 bases; bases outside gene matches: 6. The germline V gene encodes CDR1 MNHEY and CDR2 SMNVEV (reference sequence). This CDR3 spans 16 amino acids.

This clonotype was observed at least ten times. This sequence joins TRBV10-3 and TRBJ2-5; 8 bases fit TRBD2. The germline V gene has CDR1 ENHRY and CDR2 SYGVKD. The CDR3 is 15 residues long. V was clipped by 3 bases and J by 2 bases; unmatched bases: 5. CDR3 nucleotides: TGTGCCATCAGTGAAAGCGGGGGTGTTCAAGAGACCCAGTACTTC. It yields the protein CAISESGGVQETQYF.

This chain links TRBV6-2 or TRBV6-3 with TRBJ1-1; D ambiguous. Germline-derived CDR1 and CDR2 are MNHEY and SVGEGT. V lost 2 bases to trimming and J lost 1 base, with 11 bases between them. The CDR3 extends over 15 amino acids. The CDR3 bases are TGTGCCAGCAGTTACGCGGACTCGAAGAACACTGAAGCTTTCTTT. Protein sequence: CASSYADSKNTEAFF.

The chain employs TRBV28 and TRBJ2-5, with 9 positions matching TRBD1. The CDR3 extends over 15 amino acids. CDR1 and CDR2 from the germline V gene are MDHEN and SYDVKM. Unmatched junction bases numbered 7, after V lost 7 bases and J lost 1 base. The CDR3 coding sequence is TGTGCCAGCACGGCACAGGGGGCTTTCCAAGAGACCCAGTACTTC. This gives the protein CASTAQGAFQETQYF. Combining the CDR3 with reference TRBV28 and TRBJ2-5 gives the whole variable domain DVKVTQSSRYLVKRTGEKVFLECVQDMDHENMFWYRQDPGLGLRLIYFSYDVKMKEKGDIPEGYSVSREKKERFSLILESASTNQTSMYLCASTAQGAFQETQYFGPGTRLLVL.

V usage is TRBV20-1 and J usage is TRBJ2-7, with no clear D. Germline assignment: CDR1 DFQATT and CDR2 SNEGSKA (reference sequence). Trimming removed 0 bases at V and 2 bases at J, with 11 bases between. The CDR3 is 14 amino acids. The CDR3 here is CSARDRPRAYEQYF. Here the CDR3 DNA reads TGCAGTGCTAGAGATCGACCACGAGCCTACGAGCAGTACTTC.

The V gene is TRBV5-8, the J gene TRBJ2-2; D possibly matches TRBD1 or TRBD2 (5 bases each). This CDR3 contains 14 residues. Germline V CDR1 and CDR2: SGHTS, YDEGEE. V was shortened by 2 bases and J by 8 bases, with 13 bases between the two germline ends. The CDR3 here is CASSFRDRRGELFF. CDR3 bases: TGTGCCAGCAGCTTCCGGGACCGACGAGGGGAGCTGTTTTTT.